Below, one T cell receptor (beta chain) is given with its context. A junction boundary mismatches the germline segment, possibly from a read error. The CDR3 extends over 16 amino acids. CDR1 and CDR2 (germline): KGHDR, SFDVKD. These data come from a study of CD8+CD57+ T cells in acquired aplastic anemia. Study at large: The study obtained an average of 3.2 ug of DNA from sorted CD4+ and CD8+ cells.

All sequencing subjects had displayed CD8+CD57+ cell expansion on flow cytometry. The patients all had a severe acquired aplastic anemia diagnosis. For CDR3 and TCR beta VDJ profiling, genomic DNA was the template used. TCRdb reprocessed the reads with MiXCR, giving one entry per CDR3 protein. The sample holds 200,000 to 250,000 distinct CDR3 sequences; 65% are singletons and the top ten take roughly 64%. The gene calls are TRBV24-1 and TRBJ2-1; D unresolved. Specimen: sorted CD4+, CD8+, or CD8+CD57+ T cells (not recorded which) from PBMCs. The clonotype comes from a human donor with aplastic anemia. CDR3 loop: CASSPVGAPPYNEQFF. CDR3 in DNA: TGTGCCAGCAGTCCCGTTGGAGCGCCCCCCTACAATGAGCAGTTCTTC.